What follows describes a single T cell receptor (beta chain). This sample is part of a study of blood T cell repertoires in COVID-19. V lost 9 bases to trimming and J lost 5 bases, with 11 bases between them. Germline CDR1 is PRHDT and CDR2 is FYEKMQ (reference sequence). There are 11 residues in the CDR3. Here immunoSEQ multiplex PCR was the method, and the copy in TCRdb shows in-frame clones only, minus some. The table shows about 120,000 clones, with approximately 71% occurring only once. The sample consisted of peripheral blood. This clonotype was sampled from a human donor in a cohort sampled during active COVID-19. This chain connects TRBV13 to TRBJ2-7; D gene ambiguous. This CDR3 is CASTDSDEQYF. The CDR3 DNA sequence: TGTGCCAGTACTGATTCCGACGAGCAGTACTTC.